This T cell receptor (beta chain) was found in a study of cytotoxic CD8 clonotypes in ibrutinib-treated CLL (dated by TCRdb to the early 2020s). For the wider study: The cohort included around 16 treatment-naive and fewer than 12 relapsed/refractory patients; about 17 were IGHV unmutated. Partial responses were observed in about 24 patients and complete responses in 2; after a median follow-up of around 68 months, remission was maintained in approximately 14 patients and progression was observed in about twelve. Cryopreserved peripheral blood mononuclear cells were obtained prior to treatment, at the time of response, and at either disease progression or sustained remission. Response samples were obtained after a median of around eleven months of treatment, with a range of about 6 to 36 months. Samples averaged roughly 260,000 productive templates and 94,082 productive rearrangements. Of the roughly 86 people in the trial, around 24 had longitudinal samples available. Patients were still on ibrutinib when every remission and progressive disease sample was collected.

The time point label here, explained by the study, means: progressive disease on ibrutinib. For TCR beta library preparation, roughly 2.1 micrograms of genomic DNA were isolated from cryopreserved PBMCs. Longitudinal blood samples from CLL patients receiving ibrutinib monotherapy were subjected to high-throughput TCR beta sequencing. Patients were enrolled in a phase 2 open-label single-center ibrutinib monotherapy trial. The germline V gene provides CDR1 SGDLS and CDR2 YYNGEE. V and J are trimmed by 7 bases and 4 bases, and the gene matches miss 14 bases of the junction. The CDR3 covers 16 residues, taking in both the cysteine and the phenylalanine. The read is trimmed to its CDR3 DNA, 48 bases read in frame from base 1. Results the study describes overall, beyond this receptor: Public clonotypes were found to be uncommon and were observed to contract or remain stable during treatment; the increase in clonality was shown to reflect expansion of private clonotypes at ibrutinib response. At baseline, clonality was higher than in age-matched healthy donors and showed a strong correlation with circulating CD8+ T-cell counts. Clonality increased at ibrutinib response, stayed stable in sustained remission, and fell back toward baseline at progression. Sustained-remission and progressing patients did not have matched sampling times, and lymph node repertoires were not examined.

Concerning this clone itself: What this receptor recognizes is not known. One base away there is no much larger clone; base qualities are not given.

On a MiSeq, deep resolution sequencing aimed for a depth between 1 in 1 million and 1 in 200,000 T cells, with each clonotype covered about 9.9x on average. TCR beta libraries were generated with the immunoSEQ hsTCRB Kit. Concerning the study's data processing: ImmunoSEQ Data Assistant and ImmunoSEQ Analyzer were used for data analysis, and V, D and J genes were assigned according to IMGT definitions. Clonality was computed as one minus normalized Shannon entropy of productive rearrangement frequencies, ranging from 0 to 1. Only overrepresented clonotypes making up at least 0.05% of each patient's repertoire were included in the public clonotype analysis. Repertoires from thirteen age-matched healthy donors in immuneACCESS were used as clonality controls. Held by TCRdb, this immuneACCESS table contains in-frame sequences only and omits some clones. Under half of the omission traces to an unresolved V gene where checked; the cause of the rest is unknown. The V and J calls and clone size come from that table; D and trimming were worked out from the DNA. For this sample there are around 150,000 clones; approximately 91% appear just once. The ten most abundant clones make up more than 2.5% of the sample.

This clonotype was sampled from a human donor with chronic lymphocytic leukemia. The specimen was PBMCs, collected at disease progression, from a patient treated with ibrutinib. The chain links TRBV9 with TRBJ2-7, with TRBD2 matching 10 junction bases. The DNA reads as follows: TGTGCCAGCGCGACGGCGCCTAGCGGGAGAGTTTACGAGCAGTACTTC. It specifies CASATAPSGRVYEQYF.